This T cell receptor (beta chain) is from a study of T cell clones after liver transplantation. The overall study: Tolerant meant at least one year fully off immunosuppression without liver enzymes above twice normal.

Alloreactive TCRbeta sequences came from sequencing proliferating CFSE-low cells in the MLR. Measured with immunoSEQ multiplex PCR; TCRdb has only the in-frame clones, and not every one. Of thousands of clones listed, around 30% are singletons. This clone turned up a few times. Its antigen is still unknown. This CDR3 region has 16 residues. Germline CDR1 is SGDLS and CDR2 is YYNGEE. V was shortened by 0 bases and J by 5 bases, with 16 bases between the two germline ends. The J gene is TRBJ2-3, the V gene TRBV9; D is perhaps TRBD1 (5 bases). Sequencing was done on a sample of CD4+ T cells from cultured PBMCs. This TCR was recovered from a human patient who received a liver transplant. A subset of T cells may come from the graft donor. CDR3 region: CASSVGGRAERDTQYF. CDR3 nucleotides: TGTGCCAGCAGCGTAGGCGGCAGGGCAGAGAGAGATACGCAGTATTTT. Based on the CDR3 plus reference TRBV9 and TRBJ2-3, the full variable domain is DSGVTQTPKHLITATGQRVTLRCSPRSGDLSVYWYQQSLDQGLQFLIQYYNGEERAKGNILERFSAQQFPDLHSELNLSSLELGDSALYFCASSVGGRAERDTQYFGPGTRLTVL.